This is a list of T cell receptor beta chains from one sample in a study of T cell repertoires in cytomegalovirus infection. TCRdb itself ran the reads through MiXCR, one entry per CDR3 protein. Among around 430,000 distinct CDR3 sequences, 42% were seen once, and the ten largest hold 43%. These receptors' targets are unknown. The source material was cultured PBMCs, sampled from culture after CMV antigen stimulation. These receptors all stem from a human donor in good health (CMV status not recorded). Some clones in this sample may be carry-over from other donors' samples. Both conserved end residues are part of each CDR3. A D gene is named only where the DNA matches it firmly. For some rows the clone size is stated as once, few or many, or as a class when expanded; others skip it.

d_gene	v_gene	j_gene	abundance	CDR3nt	CDR3aa
.	TRBV12-3/TRBV12-4	TRBJ1-2	.	TGTGCCAGCAGCCCATGGACCGGGCCAGGGACCTATGGCTACACCTTC	CASSPWTGPGTYGYTF
TRBD2	TRBV7-2	TRBJ2-5	.	TGTGCCAGCAGCGGTAGCGGGGGACAAGAGACCCAGTACTTC	CASSGSGGQETQYF
.	TRBV6-2/TRBV6-3	TRBJ2-7	few	TGTGCCAGCAGTTACATGGGAAGCCTCTACTCCGAGCAGTACTTC	CASSYMGSLYSEQYF
.	TRBV6-2/TRBV6-3	TRBJ2-2	.	TGTGCCAGCAGTTCACACAGGAGGGGGAACACCGGGGAGCTGTTTTTT	CASSSHRRGNTGELFF
.	TRBV2	TRBJ1-5	.	TGTGCCAGCAGCCCCACTATCCAGCCCCAGCATTTT	CASSPTIQPQHF
.	TRBV6-1	TRBJ2-5	few	TGTGCCAGCCCGGAGTCCGGGACGTACCAAGAGACCCAGTACTTC	CASPESGTYQETQYF
.	TRBV6-6	TRBJ2-3	.	TGTGCCAGCAGTTCCGGGGAATCCACAGATACGCAGTATTTT	CASSSGESTDTQYF
.	TRBV6-2/TRBV6-3	TRBJ2-2	few	TGTGCCAGCAGTTACGCCGGGGAGCTGTTTTTT	CASSYAGELFF
.	TRBV15	TRBJ2-2	.	TGTGCCACCAGCAGAGATGCCTTCACCGGGGAGCTGTTTTTT	CATSRDAFTGELFF
.	TRBV2	TRBJ1-5	.	TGTGCCAGCAGCGTTTGGGGTAGCAATCAGCCCCAGCATTTT	CASSVWGSNQPQHF
TRBD1	TRBV2	TRBJ1-2	.	TGTGCCAGCAAGGGGGACAGCAACTATGGCTACACCTTC	CASKGDSNYGYTF
.	TRBV7-2	TRBJ2-7	few	TGTGCCAGCAGCTTATTCTATTTACGCGAGCAGTACTTC	CASSLFYLREQYF
TRBD2	TRBV11-2	TRBJ2-5	few	TGTGCCAGCAGCCCCAGTAGCGGGGGGTTTGGAGAGACCCAGTACTTC	CASSPSSGGFGETQYF
.	TRBV12-3/TRBV12-4	TRBJ1-1	.	TGTGCCAGCAGTTTAAGTGCCACGAACACTGAAGCTTTCTTT	CASSLSATNTEAFF
TRBD2	TRBV2	TRBJ2-5	few	TGTGCCAGCCGCGCGACCTTAGCGGGGGCCTACCGGGAGGAAGAGACCCAGTACTTC	CASRATLAGAYREEETQYF
.	TRBV18	TRBJ1-1	few	TGTGCCAGCTCACCAGGTTGGGGGAACACTGAAGCTTTCTTT	CASSPGWGNTEAFF
.	TRBV12-3/TRBV12-4	TRBJ2-1	.	TGTGCCAGCAGCCTAATTTACACCGGGGGTTTCTACAATGAGCAGTTCTTC	CASSLIYTGGFYNEQFF
.	TRBV5-1	TRBJ2-7	.	TGCGCCAGCAGCTTGCCGGGTGTGTCTTTCGAGCAGTACTTC	CASSLPGVSFEQYF
.	TRBV6-1	TRBJ1-3	.	TGTGCCAGCAACGTGGCGGGGGCTGGAAACACCATATATTTT	CASNVAGAGNTIYF
.	TRBV6-6	TRBJ2-3	.	TGTGCCAGCAGTTACTCGATCCAAGGCACAGAGGGGCAGTATTTT	CASSYSIQGTEGQYF
.	TRBV7-8	TRBJ2-5	few	TGTGCCAGCAGCTTAGGGCGCCTACTTACGGAGACCCAGTACTTC	CASSLGRLLTETQYF
TRBD2	TRBV2	TRBJ2-7	.	TGTGCCAGCAGGAGCGGGGCCCCCCGGAAGTACTTC	CASRSGAPRKYF